This T cell receptor beta chain stems from a study of cytomegalovirus exposure and HLA in healthy donors. The CDR3 consists of 17 residues. Germline V gives CDR1 LNHDA, CDR2 SQIVND (reference sequence). The V and J ends lost 0 bases and 2 bases, in that order; junction bases with no gene match: 7. Study-level findings and limits: In a later analysis, TCR beta V- and J-gene trimming showed a link to a missense DCLRE1C variant. There were reportedly fewer N-insertions in an Asian-associated ancestry cluster than the roughly 610-donor mean, in a later analysis.

PCR used 60 Vbeta primers and 13 Jbeta primers. Only in-frame clones appear in the TCRdb table, and some are missing; sequencing was by immunoSEQ multiplex PCR. This sample carries 150,000 to 200,000 clones, approximately 70% of them seen once, and the ten largest clones take less than 3.5%. Remarks on this clone: The antigen is unknown.

Material for sequencing was PBMCs. This sequence joins TRBV19 and TRBJ1-5; TRBD1 matches at 7 bases. The sequence was collected from a woman between 40 and 50 years old in good health and CMV-seropositive. CDR3 nucleotides: TGTGCCAGTAGTATAGAACGGACAGGATCGGGCAATCAGCCCCAGCATTTT. Protein sequence: CASSIERTGSGNQPQHF.